Given below is one T cell receptor beta chain in context. A read error may account for a junction end that differs from germline. This entry belongs to a study of blood T cell repertoires in COVID-19. The repertoire was sequenced with immunoSEQ multiplex PCR; TCRdb's copy has only in-frame clones and lacks some. The sample shows roughly 100,000 clones, 75% to 90% of them seen only once. CDR1 is SSHAT, CDR2 FNYEAQ, per germline (reference sequence). This CDR3 spans 16 amino acids. The sample consisted of peripheral blood. This receptor was identified in a woman older than 75 with active or convalescent COVID-19. The chain employs TRBV7-7 and TRBJ2-2; 9 bases are shared with TRBD1. The CDR3 region is CASSPRTGASTGELFF. DNA of the CDR3: TGTGCTAGCAGCCCTCGGACAGGGGCGTCGACCGGGGAGCTGTTTTTT.